This TCR beta chain derives from a study of T-cell memory formation after mild COVID-19 (dated by TCRdb to the early 2020s). Turning to the overall study: Most TCR sequence clusters were specific to one of the two donors. In two donors, T-cell clones that expanded and contracted after mild COVID-19 were tracked by sequencing TCRalpha and TCRbeta repertoires over time. The cohort comprised two young, previously healthy adult volunteers, one female and one male. Points the paper makes about the study in general: Contracting CD4+ clones appeared mostly in the CM and EM memory subsets, whereas CD8+ clones were enriched in EMRA. Only a couple of mild cases were covered in the study, and larger cohorts including severe cases with pre-infection samples were considered necessary. SARS-CoV-2 specificity of the second-wave clones peaking on day 37 was not confirmed. Some responding clones were detected in pre-infection memory, which suggested that pre-existing cross-reactive memory T cells had joined the SARS-CoV-2 response. Balanced CD4/CD8 phenotypes were observed for clones contracting from day 15 to 85, whereas a bias towards CD4+ was observed for a second wave of clones expanding from day 15 to 37.

PBMCs were isolated by Ficoll-Paque density gradient centrifugation. TCRdb records Illumina NovaSeq 6000 as the sequencer. Using 5'RACE with constant-segment primers, TCRalpha and TCRbeta cDNA libraries were constructed, with sample barcodes and unique molecular identifiers added in the process. RNA was extracted from every sample with Trizol reagent. The libraries were amplified in two PCR steps, and the second step added a second sample barcode and Illumina TruSeq adapters. Sequencing of libraries was performed on an Illumina NovaSeq with 2 x 150 bp paired-end reads. The paper's processing steps were these. Demultiplexing of reads and collapsing into UMI-guided consensus sequences were performed with migec v1.2.7. Using mixcr v2.1.11, UMI consensuses were aligned to TRA and TRB V and J templates and then assembled into clonotypes. Clonotypes were classified as expanded or contracted when called significant by both edgeR and NoisET, with noise models trained on biological replicates. For edgeR calls, the cutoffs were a false discovery rate-adjusted p below 0.01 and a log2 fold-change threshold of 1. PCA with hierarchical clustering of max-normalized trajectories of the 1000 most abundant clonotypes was used as exploratory dynamics analysis. Separately sequenced CD4+ and CD8+ repertoires were used to assign the CD4 or CD8 phenotype of responding clones. TCRdb's own reprocessing of the public reads used fastp at Q25 and MiXCR and kept productive beta chains. Rows with one shared CDR3 protein collapse into an entry with the most common genes and DNA. None of the V and J calls come from the authors' own analysis; TCRdb made them. A total of a few hundred thousand distinct CDR3 sequences appear in this sample, about an eighth of them only once. Clones ranked in the top ten supply about 22% of the sample.

V was cut back by 6 bases and J by 2 bases, leaving a gap of 13 bases between them. The CDR3 has 15 amino acids, counting the end cysteine and phenylalanine. Only CDR3 DNA remains: 45 bases, in frame from the first base. In its sample, this clonotype was seen a few times. Its specific antigen is unknown. Base-call qualities are not available, and no considerably larger clone is one nucleotide away. Input material: PBMCs or a T cell subset sorted from them (not recorded which). This receptor chain uses TRBV12-3 or TRBV12-4 and TRBJ2-2, and perhaps TRBD2 as D gene, on 6 matching bases. This TCR was sampled from a man aged 18 to 29 who had mild COVID-19 (a few samples of this study predate the infection). The sample titles of this study are shuffled in the database, so cell type and time point are left out; the donor was told from shared clones. The nucleotide sequence reads TGTGCCAGCAGCTCCGGGGCGGGAAACACCGGGGAGCTGTTTTTT. Its translation is CASSSGAGNTGELFF.